This TCR beta chain is from a study of T cell responses to AZD1222 COVID-19 vaccine. Study context: Samples with a second dose at about 4 or about 12 weeks were pooled together.

The CDR3 length is 13 residues. V lost 6 bases to trimming and J lost 5 bases, with 10 bases between them. Germline loops: CDR1 MNHEY, CDR2 SVGAGI. The method was immunoSEQ multiplex PCR; TCRdb's version includes in-frame clones alone and lacks a portion of them. The sample has 110,000 or so clones; just under 90% are singletons. General study results and limits: Targeting of unmutated variant regions was reportedly seen in nearly half of spike-specific TCRs.

As concerns this clone: Its antigen is unidentified.

The sample here was peripheral blood, taken on day 0 of AZD1222 vaccination. This clonotype was obtained from an adult in good health. The V call is TRBV6-5, the J call TRBJ1-4, with D unclear. CDR3 region: CASRRAGNEKLFF. CDR3 DNA sequence: TGTGCCAGCAGACGGGCAGGCAATGAAAAACTGTTTTTT.